Reported below is one TCR beta chain. Its antigen is still unknown. There are no base qualities to consult, and no much larger clone falls within one base. Patients with autoimmune disease history or receiving systemic immunosuppression were excluded from the trial. Peripheral blood for TCR sequencing was collected from all dose cohorts at baseline, on cycle 4 day 1, and on cycle 7 day 1. Samples were obtained from an open-label, multicenter, first-in-human phase I dose-escalation trial of ivuxolimab. The trial enrolled adults with locally advanced or metastatic head and neck squamous cell, hepatocellular, melanoma or renal cell carcinoma. Before TCR sequencing, CD4+ and CD8+ T cells were separately sorted from peripheral blood. Germline trimming amounts to 4 bases on V and 5 bases on J, with 6 as the count of junction bases outside the gene matches. CDR1 SGHNT and CDR2 YYREEE are derived from the germline V gene (reference sequence). From the cysteine up to the phenylalanine, the CDR3 has a length of 14 residues. The sequence is cut down to CDR3 DNA, 42 bases in frame from base 1.

Genomic DNA was isolated from the sorted cells so that the TCRbeta CDR3 region could be sequenced. The immunoSEQ Assay was used to sequence the TCRbeta CDR3 regions. Sourced from immuneACCESS, this table was stored by TCRdb with only in-frame sequences that have V and J called. A share of the clones is absent; for the studies checked, an unresolved V gene accounts for under half, and the remainder has no known explanation. The sample profile shows roughly 74,000 clones; 84% of them were found once. 2.1% of the sample belongs to the ten largest clones. This entry belongs to a study of OX40 agonist ivuxolimab in advanced cancers. About the study as a whole: Ivuxolimab was an agonistic, fully human IgG2 monoclonal antibody directed against OX40 (CD134), a costimulatory receptor. The dose-escalation cohort was almost 85% male with a mean age of approximately 60 years, ranging from roughly 23 to 85. The paper reports the monotherapy dose-escalation portion (N of about 51 patients) of the phase I ivuxolimab trial. Intravenous ivuxolimab was administered to patients every 2 weeks at six dose levels: 0.01, 0.1, 0.3, 1.5, 3 and 10 mg/kg. Partial responses were achieved by three dose-escalation patients, of whom one had hepatocellular carcinoma and two had cutaneous melanoma. Prior anti-PD-1, anti-PD-L1 or anti-CTLA-4 therapy was permitted, and 35% to 40% of dose-escalation patients had received checkpoint inhibitors. Of the roughly 52 dose-escalation patients, hepatocellular carcinoma was present in about 20, melanoma in some 15, renal cell carcinoma in 9 and head and neck cancer in 9. Peripheral TCRbeta sequencing was intended to test whether TCR sequence diversity was altered and clonal T-cell expansion was caused by ivuxolimab.

What the work shows at the level of the full study, not this receptor alone: At doses from 0.1 to 3.0 mg/kg, clonal expansion was seen in both CD4+ and CD8+ blood T cells between baseline and week 6. Antigen specificity was not determined for the clonally expanded peripheral T cells. After ivuxolimab, CD8+ T cells had more expanded clones than CD4+ T cells on average. Low levels of normalized T-cell clonal expansion were also seen in some nonresponding patients. In the 0.1-3.0 mg/kg groups, partial responders had among the lowest normalized peripheral clonal expansion, particularly in CD8+ T cells.

In this chain, TRBV5-4 is recombined with TRBJ1-1, with 9 junctional bases fitting TRBD1. The sequences come from CD4+ or CD8+ T cells sorted from blood, collected in a trial of the OX40 agonist ivuxolimab. This receptor was taken from an adult with an advanced solid tumor such as melanoma, head and neck, liver or kidney cancer. The sequence in DNA is TGTGCCAGCAGCCTACGGACAGGGGTGACTGAAGCTTTCTTT. It translates as CASSLRTGVTEAFF.